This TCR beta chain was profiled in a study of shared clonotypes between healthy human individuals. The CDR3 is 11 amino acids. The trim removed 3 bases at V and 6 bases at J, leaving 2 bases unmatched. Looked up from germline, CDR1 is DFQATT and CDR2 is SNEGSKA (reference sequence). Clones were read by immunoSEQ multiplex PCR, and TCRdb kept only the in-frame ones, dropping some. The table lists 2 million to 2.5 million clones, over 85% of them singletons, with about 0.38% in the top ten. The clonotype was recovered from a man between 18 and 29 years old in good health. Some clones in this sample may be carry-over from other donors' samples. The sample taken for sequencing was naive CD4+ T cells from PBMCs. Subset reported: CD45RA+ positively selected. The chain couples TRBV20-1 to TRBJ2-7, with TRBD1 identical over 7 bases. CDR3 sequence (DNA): TGCAGTGCTAGGTACAGGGGCGAGCAGTACTTC. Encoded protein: CSARYRGEQYF.